The sequence of this T cell receptor beta chain was determined in a study of blood T cell repertoires in COVID-19. Trimming removed 2 bases at V and 6 bases at J, with 14 bases between. CDR3 length equals 14 residues. Germline V gene data show CDR1 as SGDLS and CDR2 as YYNGEE. Per the original methods: It was from reference gene primer amplification that nucleated cell counts were estimated. Produced via immunoSEQ multiplex PCR; TCRdb's table is partial and in-frame only. V and J calls and clone size follow that table, whereas D and trimming were derived from the DNA. Of 250,000 to 300,000 clones listed, 81% are singletons.

The chain employs TRBV9 and TRBJ1-1, with D possibly matching TRBD1 (5 bases). This clonotype originated in a woman aged 60-75 years with active or convalescent COVID-19. Sequencing used peripheral blood. CDR3 sequence (DNA): TGTGCCAGCAGCGTGGAACCTCAGGGATCTGAAGCTTTCTTT. It codes for CASSVEPQGSEAFF.